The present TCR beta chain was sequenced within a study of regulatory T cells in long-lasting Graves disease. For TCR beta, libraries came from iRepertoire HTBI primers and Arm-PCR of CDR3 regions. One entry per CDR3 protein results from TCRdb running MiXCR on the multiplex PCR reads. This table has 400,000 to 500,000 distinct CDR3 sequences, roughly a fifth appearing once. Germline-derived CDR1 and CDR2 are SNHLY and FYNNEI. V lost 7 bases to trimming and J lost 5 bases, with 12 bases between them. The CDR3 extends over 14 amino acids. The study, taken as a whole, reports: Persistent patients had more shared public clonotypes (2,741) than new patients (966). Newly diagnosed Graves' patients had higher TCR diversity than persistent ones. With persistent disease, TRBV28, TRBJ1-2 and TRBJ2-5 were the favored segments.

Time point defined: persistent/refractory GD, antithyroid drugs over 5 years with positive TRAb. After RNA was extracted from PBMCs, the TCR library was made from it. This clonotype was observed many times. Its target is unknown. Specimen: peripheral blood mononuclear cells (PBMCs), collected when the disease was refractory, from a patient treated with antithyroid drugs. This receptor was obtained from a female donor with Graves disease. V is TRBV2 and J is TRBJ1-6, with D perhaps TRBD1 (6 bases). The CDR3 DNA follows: TGTGCCAGCAACACGGGACAAGATAATTCACCCCTCCACTTT. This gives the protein CASNTGQDNSPLHF.